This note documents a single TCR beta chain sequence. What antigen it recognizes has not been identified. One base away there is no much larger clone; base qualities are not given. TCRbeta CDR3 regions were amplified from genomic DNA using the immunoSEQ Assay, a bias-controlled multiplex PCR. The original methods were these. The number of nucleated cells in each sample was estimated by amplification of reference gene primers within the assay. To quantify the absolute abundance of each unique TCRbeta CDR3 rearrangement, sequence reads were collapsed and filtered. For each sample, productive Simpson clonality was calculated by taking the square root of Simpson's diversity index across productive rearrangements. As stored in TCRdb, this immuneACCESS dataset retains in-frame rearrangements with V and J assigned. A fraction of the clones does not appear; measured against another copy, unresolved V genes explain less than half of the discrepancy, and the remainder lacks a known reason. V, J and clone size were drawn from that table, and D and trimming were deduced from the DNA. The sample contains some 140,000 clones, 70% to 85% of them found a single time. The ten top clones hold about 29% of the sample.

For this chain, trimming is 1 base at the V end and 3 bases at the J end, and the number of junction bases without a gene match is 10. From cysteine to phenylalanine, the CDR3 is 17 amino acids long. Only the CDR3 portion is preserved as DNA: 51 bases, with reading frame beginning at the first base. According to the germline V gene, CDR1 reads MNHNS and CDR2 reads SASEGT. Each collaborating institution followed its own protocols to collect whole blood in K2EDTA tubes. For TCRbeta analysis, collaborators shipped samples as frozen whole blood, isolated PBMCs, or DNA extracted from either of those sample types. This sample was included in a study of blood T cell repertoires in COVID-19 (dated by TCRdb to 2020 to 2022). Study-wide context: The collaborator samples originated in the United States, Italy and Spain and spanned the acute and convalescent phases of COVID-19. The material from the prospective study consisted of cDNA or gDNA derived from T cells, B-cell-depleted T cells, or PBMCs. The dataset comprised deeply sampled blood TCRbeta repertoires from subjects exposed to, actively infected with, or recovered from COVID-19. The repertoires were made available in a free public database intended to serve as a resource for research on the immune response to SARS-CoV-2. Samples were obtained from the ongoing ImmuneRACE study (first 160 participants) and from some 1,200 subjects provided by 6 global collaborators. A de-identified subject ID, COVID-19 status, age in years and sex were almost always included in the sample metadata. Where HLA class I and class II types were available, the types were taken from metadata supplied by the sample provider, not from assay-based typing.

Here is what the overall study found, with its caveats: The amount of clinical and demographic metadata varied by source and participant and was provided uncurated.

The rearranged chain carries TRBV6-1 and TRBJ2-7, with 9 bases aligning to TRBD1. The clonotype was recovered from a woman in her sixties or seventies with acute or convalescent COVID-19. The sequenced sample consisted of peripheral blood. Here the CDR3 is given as CASSEGPGTGKIYEQYF. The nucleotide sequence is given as TGTGCCAGCAGTGAAGGCCCCGGGACAGGGAAGATCTACGAGCAGTACTTC.